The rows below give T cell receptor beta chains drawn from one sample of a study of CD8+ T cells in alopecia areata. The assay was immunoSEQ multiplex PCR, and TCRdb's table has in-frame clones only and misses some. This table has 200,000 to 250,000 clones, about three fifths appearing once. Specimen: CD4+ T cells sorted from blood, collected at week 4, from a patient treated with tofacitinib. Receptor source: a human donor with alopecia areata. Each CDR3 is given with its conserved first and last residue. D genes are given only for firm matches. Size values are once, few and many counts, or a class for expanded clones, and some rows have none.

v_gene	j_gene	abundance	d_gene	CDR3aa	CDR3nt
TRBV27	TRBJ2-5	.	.	CASSWTTSQETQYF	TGTGCCAGCAGTTGGACTACCTCCCAAGAGACCCAGTACTTC
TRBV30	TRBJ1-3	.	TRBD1	CAWSVRGLGNTIYF	TGTGCCTGGAGTGTAAGGGGGCTTGGAAACACCATATATTTT
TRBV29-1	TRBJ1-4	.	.	CSVVAGGGEKLFF	TGCAGCGTTGTAGCCGGGGGAGGTGAAAAACTGTTTTTT
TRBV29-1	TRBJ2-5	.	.	CSADEVGETQYF	TGCAGCGCGGATGAGGTCGGGGAGACCCAGTACTTC
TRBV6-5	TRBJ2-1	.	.	CASTDHNEQFF	TGTGCCAGCACCGACCACAATGAGCAGTTCTTC
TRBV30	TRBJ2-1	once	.	CAWRRGFNEQFF	TGTGCCTGGAGACGGGGGTTCAATGAGCAGTTCTTC
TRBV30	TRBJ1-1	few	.	CAWSVRGGGFVHEAFF	TGTGCCTGGAGTGTACGTGGAGGGGGGTTCGTCCATGAAGCTTTCTTT
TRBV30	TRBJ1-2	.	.	CAWSRVPGGYGYTF	TGTGCCTGGAGTCGGGTCCCCGGAGGCTATGGCTACACCTTC
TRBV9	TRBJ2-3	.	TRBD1	CASSVGVWGQGLGTDTQYF	TGTGCCAGCAGCGTAGGGGTATGGGGACAGGGGTTGGGCACAGATACGCAGTATTTT
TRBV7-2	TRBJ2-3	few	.	CASSPQVTSVDTQYF	TGTGCCAGCAGTCCTCAAGTAACGTCCGTAGATACGCAGTATTTT
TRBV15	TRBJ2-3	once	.	CATRLGAADTQYF	TGTGCCACCCGTCTGGGGGCCGCAGATACGCAGTATTTT